This TCR beta chain appears in the sequencing data of a study of beta chain features in type 1 diabetes. Study-wide background: Comparable age, gender and cell yields were observed in patients relative to healthy donors.

Study outcomes and limitations: Type 1 diabetes patients showed a moderate but significant shortening of TCRB CDR3s in all four CD4+ subsets.

A sort by CD45RO/CCR7/CD25/CD127/CD95/CD27 yielded CD4+ naive, central memory, regulatory and stem cell-like memory cells. The germline gives CDR1 SEHNR, CDR2 FQNEAQ (reference sequence). The CDR3 spans 17 residues. J was trimmed by 8 bases and V by 5 bases; bases with no gene match: 16. A word on this clone: What it recognizes is unknown.

Sequenced material consisted of expressed TCRB transcripts (all of the isolated RNA was reverse transcribed). Here immunoSEQ multiplex PCR was the method, and the copy in TCRdb shows in-frame clones only, minus some. This sample has 150,000 to 200,000 clones; approximately 8.4% occur once, and the top ten carry approximately 0.5%. This chain joins TRBV7-9 and TRBJ2-1; 9 positions agree with TRBD2. This TCR was recovered from a man younger than 35 with type 1 diabetes. The source material was central memory CD4+ T cells from blood. CDR3 DNA sequence: TGTGCCAGCAGCCCCCGGGGAGGTAGCGGGAGTGGCGATGAGCAGTTCTTC. Translated, it gives CASSPRGGSGSGDEQFF.